The T cell receptor beta chain under discussion was sequenced for a study of blood T cell repertoires in COVID-19. Looked up from germline, CDR1 is SGHDT and CDR2 is YYEEEE. Trimming removed 2 bases from V and 0 bases from J, with 9 bases in between. CDR3 size: 15 residues. In the original processing: For nucleated cells, counts were estimated from reference gene primer amplification. Assay used: immunoSEQ multiplex PCR; TCRdb lists only in-frame clones, some missing. V, J and clone size are those of that table, while D and trimming were read from the DNA. The data hold about 230,000 clones, with 65% to 85% observed a single time.

Specimen: peripheral blood. This TCR was sampled from an elderly woman with acute or convalescent COVID-19. V and J are TRBV5-6 and TRBJ1-3, with D unclear. In nucleotides, the CDR3 is TGTGCCAGCAGCTTATATTCCAGCTCTGGAAACACCATATATTTT. The encoded protein is CASSLYSSSGNTIYF.